This T cell receptor beta chain originates from a study of Tregs in tolerant kidney transplant recipients. An overnight rest at 37°C with 200 IU/ml IL-2 preceded regulatory T cell sorting from thawed PBMCs. The CDR3 sequence is 10 residues long. With 8 bases removed from V and 4 bases from J, the gap between germline ends came to 3 bases. The germline CDR1 and CDR2 sequences are MGHDK and SYGVNS. Study outcomes and limitations: Changing PCR primers prevented nucleotide comparison between some patients' samples. Expanding Tregs on activated donor B cells appeared to best identify donor-specific TCRbeta clones.

Turning to this clone: Its target is not known.

The table came from immunoSEQ multiplex PCR; TCRdb's copy has only in-frame clones and leaves some out. This sample has around 78,000 clones, with approximately 89% found just once. The clonotype originates from a human donor who received a combined kidney and bone marrow transplant. This rearrangement joins TRBV25-1 to TRBJ1-3; D is ambiguous. The specimen comprised Tregs from blood, sampled before the transplant. The CDR3 protein is CASAGNTIYF. In nucleotides, the CDR3 is TGTGCCAGCGCGGGAAACACCATATATTTT.